These 30 T cell receptor beta chains came from one sample sequenced in a study of T-cell reconstitution after alpha-beta-depleted transplantation in children. TCRbeta library preparation incorporated unique molecular identifiers. TCRdb reprocessed the PCR reads via MiXCR and lists one record per CDR3 protein. The data contain hundreds of thousands of distinct CDR3 sequences, over 9.5% of them singletons. The starting material was PBMCs from the stem cell graft donor, obtained from the stem cell graft. These receptor sequences come from a human donor who donated a stem cell graft to a child with acute myeloid leukemia.

The V and J genes are TRBV7-3 and TRBJ2-2, with D unresolved. The CDR3 contains 16 residues. V lost 5 bases to trimming and J lost 0 bases, with 13 bases between them. Germline CDR1 SGHTA, CDR2 FQGTGA. The CDR3 DNA reads TGTGCCAGCAGCCAAAGGGATACCTCGAACACCGGGGAGCTGTTTTTT. Translating gives CASSQRDTSNTGELFF.

This clonotype was recorded many times. V gene TRBV5-6 combines with J gene TRBJ2-3; D is possibly TRBD1 (7 bases). This CDR3 comprises 15 residues. The germline V gene encodes CDR1 SGHDT and CDR2 YYEEEE. Trimming pared 5 bases from V and 2 bases from J, leaving 15 bases between. DNA for the CDR3: TGTGCCAGCAGATTTACGGAGGGGGCCACAGATACGCAGTATTTT. Translated, it gives CASRFTEGATDTQYF.

This clonotype was detected only a few times. The J gene is TRBJ1-5, the V gene TRBV19; 7 bases align to TRBD1. Germline V gene sequence: CDR1 LNHDA, CDR2 SQIVND (reference sequence). This CDR3 contains 14 residues. The V segment lost 6 bases and the J segment 6 bases; nucleotides outside the gene matches: 8. For the CDR3, the DNA is TGTGCCAGTAGGGAAGGGGGCTCGGGTCAGCCCCAGCATTTT. It translates to CASREGGSGQPQHF.

J is TRBJ1-5 and V is TRBV20-1; TRBD1 matches at 7 bases. The junction had 11 bases not matched to a gene; V was cut back by 1 base and J by 2 bases. Germline loops: CDR1 DFQATT, CDR2 SNEGSKA (reference sequence). The CDR3 is 17 amino acids. CDR3 nucleotides: TGCAGTGCTAGAGGCCAATACAGGGGTGGCGGCAATCAGCCCCAGCATTTT. Protein: CSARGQYRGGGNQPQHF.

This clonotype was recorded many times. The CDR3 coding sequence is TGCGCCAGCAGCTTGGCCGGGACATCTGAGCAGTTCTTC. This sequence encodes CASSLAGTSEQFF. This chain connects TRBV5-1 to TRBJ2-1; D possibly corresponds to TRBD1 (6 bases). Germline V CDR1 and CDR2: SGHRS, YFSETQ. The V end was cut by 0 bases, the J end by 9 bases, with 10 bases between. The CDR3 runs 13 residues.

This clonotype turned up a few times. This chain uses TRBV5-1 with TRBJ2-4; 7 nucleotides line up with TRBD1. There are 12 residues in the CDR3. CDR1 is SGHRS, CDR2 YFSETQ, per germline. Germline trimming cut 3 bases from V and 10 bases from J; bases unmatched to any gene: 4. CDR3 DNA sequence: TGCGCCAGCAGCTCAACAGGGGCAATTCAGTACTTC. It is translated as CASSSTGAIQYF.

This clonotype was picked up many times. The rearrangement links TRBV6-5 to TRBJ1-3; weak D call: TRBD1 (5 bases). The CDR3 is made up of 18 amino acids. Trimming shortened V by 2 bases and J by 5 bases, and 22 bases separated the two germline ends. Germline V gene lookup returns CDR1 MNHEY and CDR2 SVGAGI. The CDR3 DNA sequence: TGTGCCAGCAGTTACGGGTGGGGCAGCGCAAATGCCCGAAACACCATATATTTT. Encoded protein: CASSYGWGSANARNTIYF.

The V and J genes are TRBV12-3 or TRBV12-4 and TRBJ1-5; D is undetermined. Trimming cost V 5 bases and J 2 bases, with 16 bases left between them. The CDR3 covers 16 residues. The CDR3 sequence is CASSPWTVPCNQPQHF. As DNA, the CDR3 is TGTGCCAGCAGTCCCTGGACGGTTCCTTGCAATCAGCCCCAGCATTTT.

V and J are TRBV7-2 and TRBJ2-7, with TRBD2 identical over 7 bases. V was pared by 1 base and J by 3 bases, with 6 bases of the junction left unmatched. The CDR3 length is 15 residues. CDR1 is SGHTA and CDR2 is FQGNSA in the germline V gene. In DNA, the CDR3 is TGTGCCAGCAGCTTAGGGGCTAGCGGTATCTACGAGCAGTACTTC. It translates to CASSLGASGIYEQYF.

As regards this clonotype: The junction departs from germline at one end; a sequencing error may be responsible. The J gene is TRBJ2-7, the V gene TRBV20-1; 7 bases fit TRBD2. The CDR3 spans 11 residues. CDR1 is DFQATT, CDR2 SNEGSKA, per germline (reference sequence). CDR3 amino acids: CSAGPGRDYSF. The CDR3 coding sequence is TGCAGTGCTGGGCCGGGACGGGACTACTCCTTC.

The chain has TRBV18 and TRBJ2-1; TRBD1 agrees at 8 bases. There are 15 residues in the CDR3. Germline loops: CDR1 KGHSH, CDR2 LQKENI. Trimming removed 4 bases from V and 4 bases from J; junction bases left unmatched: 6. The CDR3 bases are TGTGCCAGCTCACTGAAAGGACAGGGTTACAATGAGCAGTTCTTC. This translates into CASSLKGQGYNEQFF.

The V call is TRBV20-1, the J call TRBJ2-1, with TRBD2 matching over 9 bases. CDR3 length: 14 residues. J gave up 8 bases and V 6 bases, and 11 bases lay outside the gene matches. Germline CDR1 is DFQATT and CDR2 is SNEGSKA (reference sequence). This chain's CDR3 is CSAGTSLLFDEQFF. The CDR3 nucleotides read TGCAGTGCAGGGACTAGCCTTCTGTTCGATGAGCAGTTCTTC.

This clonotype was recorded at least ten times. The chain uses TRBV12-3 or TRBV12-4 and TRBJ2-1; possibly TRBD1 for D (5 bases). The CDR3 runs to 14 residues. V lost 3 bases, J lost 5 bases, and 11 bases lay in between. CDR3 bases: TGTGCCAGCAGTTTTCAGGGCCCGAACAATGAGCAGTTCTTC. This gives the protein CASSFQGPNNEQFF.

V and J are TRBV7-8 and TRBJ2-1; a weak D match, TRBD2 (5 bases). This CDR3 is built from 11 residues. The V and J ends lost 0 bases and 13 bases respectively, with 7 bases between them. Germline CDR1 reads SGHVS; CDR2 reads FQNEAQ. CDR3 sequence (DNA): TGTGCCAGCAGCTTAGCGGGAGTACAGTTCTTC. It specifies CASSLAGVQFF. Full variable domain (rest looked up from reference TRBV7-8 and TRBJ2-1): GAGVSQSPRYKVAKRGQDVALRCDPISGHVSLFWYQQALGQGPEFLTYFQNEAQLDKSGLPSDRFFAERPEGSVSTLKIQRTQQEDSAVYLCASSLAGVQFFGPGTRLTVL.

This chain links TRBV6-5 with TRBJ2-3; TRBD1 matches 9 bases. The J segment lost 5 bases and the V segment lost 3 bases, leaving 6 bases of the junction unmatched. Germline V gene data show CDR1 as MNHEY and CDR2 as SVGAGI. The CDR3 contains 15 residues. For the CDR3, the DNA is TGTGCCAGCAGTTATCCGACAGGGGGGAAAGATACGCAGTATTTT. It translates to CASSYPTGGKDTQYF.

The chain links TRBV7-9 to TRBJ1-5; weak D call: TRBD1 (5 bases). The germline V gene encodes CDR1 SEHNR and CDR2 FQNEAQ (reference sequence). V gave up 4 bases and J gave up 4 bases, with 20 bases separating them. The CDR3 totals 17 residues. The CDR3 nucleotides read TGTGCCAGCAGCTCCACGGCCGGGACGGCCTCTAATCAGCCCCAGCATTTT. Translated: CASSSTAGTASNQPQHF.

This clonotype has ten or more counts. J is TRBJ1-1 and V is TRBV7-2; D is unresolved. This CDR3 spans 13 amino acids. Trimming removed 5 bases from V and 6 bases from J, with 13 bases in between. CDR1 and CDR2 (germline): SGHTA, FQGNSA. This CDR3 reads CASSPIEPPEAFF. In nucleotides, the CDR3 is TGTGCCAGCAGCCCAATAGAACCACCTGAAGCTTTCTTT.

This clonotype was found many times. V and J are TRBV29-1 and TRBJ2-1; D is undetermined. V was shortened by 4 bases and J by 10 bases, with 11 bases between the two germline ends. CDR3 length equals 11 residues. Germline lookup yields CDR1 SQVTM and CDR2 ANQGSEA. CDR3 residues: CSVGSTPEQFF. The CDR3 DNA reads TGCAGCGTTGGAAGTACACCGGAGCAGTTCTTC.

The rearrangement uses TRBV6-2 or TRBV6-3 and TRBJ2-1; 11 bases map to TRBD1. The CDR3 loop spans 15 amino acids. Germline V lookup: CDR1 MNHEY, CDR2 SVGEGT. J was trimmed by 7 bases and V by 1 base; bases with no gene match: 3. CDR3 region: CASSYWDRGKNEQFF. CDR3 coding DNA: TGTGCCAGCAGTTACTGGGACAGGGGGAAGAATGAGCAGTTCTTC.

This clonotype showed up many times. This rearrangement joins TRBV5-1 to TRBJ1-2; 11 nucleotides align to TRBD1. From germline, CDR1 is SGHRS and CDR2 YFSETQ. CDR3 size: 15 residues. J was trimmed by 7 bases and V by 4 bases; bases with no gene match: 9. The CDR3 is CASSDGGTGGSGYTF. The CDR3, as DNA: TGCGCCAGCAGCGACGGCGGGACAGGGGGTAGTGGCTACACCTTC.

This clonotype was observed a handful of times. The chain employs TRBV12-3 or TRBV12-4 and TRBJ2-5; D assignment may be TRBD1 or TRBD2 (5 bases each). V was trimmed by 4 bases and J by 5 bases, leaving 17 bases between them. CDR3 length equals 15 residues. CDR3 protein: CASSSGTLGRETQYF. DNA of the CDR3: TGTGCCAGCAGTTCGGGGACCCTGGGACGGGAGACCCAGTACTTC.

The CDR3 region is CATSDQGRQNTQYF. As DNA, the CDR3 is TGTGCCACCAGTGACCAGGGACGGCAAAATACGCAGTATTTT. The genes are TRBV24-1 and TRBJ2-3; the D call may be TRBD1 or TRBD2 (5 bases each). The CDR3 totals 14 residues. The germline V and J ends were trimmed by 4 bases and 7 bases, with 14 bases remaining between them. CDR1 is KGHDR, CDR2 SFDVKD, per germline.

The V call is TRBV25-1, the J call TRBJ2-7; possibly TRBD2 for D (6 bases). This CDR3 has 14 residues. The germline V and J ends were trimmed by 4 bases and 2 bases, with 12 bases remaining between them. Germline CDR1 is MGHDK and CDR2 is SYGVNS. The CDR3 coding sequence is TGTGCCAGCAGTGGAGTCGGGACTGCCTACGAGCAGTACTTC. Its translation: CASSGVGTAYEQYF.

With respect to this clonotype: A read error may produce the germline difference seen at one junction end. The chain uses TRBV25-1 and TRBJ2-1, with D uncertain. Germline V CDR1 and CDR2: MGHDK, SYGVNS. This CDR3 has 13 amino acids. CDR3 sequence reads: CSSSALEHNEQFF. CDR3 DNA: TGTTCCAGCAGTGCATTGGAGCACAATGAGCAGTTCTTC.

J is TRBJ2-7 and V is TRBV27, with D perhaps matching TRBD2 (6 bases). V lost 5 bases, J lost 0 bases, and 14 bases lay in between. Germline V CDR1 and CDR2: MNHEY, SMNVEV (reference sequence). The CDR3 has 15 residues. The CDR3 is CASSPPGLLSYEQYF. The DNA of the CDR3 is TGTGCCAGCAGTCCTCCGGGACTGCTCTCCTACGAGCAGTACTTC.

The rearrangement links TRBV20-1 to TRBJ2-1; D unclear. CDR1 and CDR2 (germline): DFQATT, SNEGSKA (reference sequence). V lost 0 bases and J lost 6, with 12 bases in between. This CDR3 is 14 amino acids long. In nucleotides, the CDR3 is TGCAGTGCTAGAGATCGGTTAAGAGGCAATGAGCAGTTCTTC. The encoded protein is CSARDRLRGNEQFF.

The chain is built from TRBV29-1 and TRBJ2-5, with 7 bases aligning to TRBD1. Trimming took 7 bases from V and 4 from J; bases not matched to a gene: 9. Germline V gives CDR1 SQVTM, CDR2 ANQGSEA. The CDR3 is 13 residues long. The CDR3 nucleotides are TGCAGCGCCGGTAGGGGGCTAGTAGAGACCCAGTACTTC. This encodes CSAGRGLVETQYF.

J is TRBJ2-7 and V is TRBV5-1; TRBD2 agrees at 9 bases. Trimming took 5 bases from V and 1 from J; bases not matched to a gene: 4. The CDR3 contains 14 residues. The germline V gene has CDR1 SGHRS and CDR2 YFSETQ. CDR3 in DNA: TGCGCCAGCAGACTTAGCGGGGGATCCTACGAGCAGTACTTC. Translation: CASRLSGGSYEQYF.

This clonotype was counted ten times or more. The chain carries TRBV7-3 and TRBJ2-1; 7 bases are shared with TRBD2. The CDR3 spans 13 residues. Trimming at V came to 5 bases and at J to 10 bases, leaving 8 bases not matched to a gene. Germline CDR1 reads SGHTA; CDR2 reads FQGTGA. The CDR3 spells CASSRGLEGEQFF. As DNA, the CDR3 is TGTGCCAGCAGCCGCGGACTAGAGGGGGAGCAGTTCTTC.

This clonotype has at least ten counts. This chain links TRBV2 with TRBJ1-5; tentative D call: TRBD1 (5 bases). V lost 6 bases and J lost 0, with 9 bases in between. Germline lookup yields CDR1 SNHLY and CDR2 FYNNEI. This CDR3 contains 14 residues. CDR3 in DNA: TGTGCCAGCAGCCGGGACCTTAGCAATCAGCCCCAGCATTTT. Protein sequence: CASSRDLSNQPQHF.